Listed below are T cell receptor beta chains from one sample, sequenced in a study of CD8 T cells in Susac syndrome. TCRdb passed the immunoSEQ multiplex PCR reads through MiXCR, listing each CDR3 protein once. This sample has 150,000 to 190,000 distinct CDR3 sequences, with 85% to 95% found just once. The material sequenced was CD8+ T cells from PBMCs. These receptors were obtained from a human donor with multiple sclerosis. CDR3s include the opening cysteine and the closing phenylalanine or tryptophan. Each record gives: CDR3 protein, J gene, CDR3 length, V gene.

CDR3aa: CASSSGLGRGTQYF; j_gene: TRBJ2-3; len: 14; v_gene: TRBV12-3/TRBV12-4
CDR3aa: CATSEPTYWTSGPQETQYF; j_gene: TRBJ2-5; len: 19; v_gene: TRBV15
CDR3aa: CASHARGQETQYF; j_gene: TRBJ2-5; len: 13; v_gene: TRBV27
CDR3aa: CASSRPGSYEQYF; j_gene: TRBJ2-7; len: 13; v_gene: TRBV27
CDR3aa: CASSPRGGEQFF; j_gene: TRBJ2-1; len: 12; v_gene: TRBV25-1
CDR3aa: CASSYDRTYEQYF; j_gene: TRBJ2-7; len: 13; v_gene: TRBV6-2/TRBV6-3
CDR3aa: CASSVGQGFNQPQHF; j_gene: TRBJ1-5; len: 15; v_gene: TRBV9
CDR3aa: CASSREGHGSGYTF; j_gene: TRBJ1-2; len: 14; v_gene: TRBV14
CDR3aa: CASSLRESYEQYF; j_gene: TRBJ2-7; len: 13; v_gene: TRBV7-7
CDR3aa: CATERPSLYNEQFF; j_gene: TRBJ2-1; len: 14; v_gene: TRBV7-9
CDR3aa: CASSQGPKEQYF; j_gene: TRBJ2-7; len: 12; v_gene: TRBV14
CDR3aa: CSVPLGAGGETQYF; j_gene: TRBJ2-5; len: 14; v_gene: TRBV29-1
CDR3aa: CASSLGRGTQYF; j_gene: TRBJ2-3; len: 12; v_gene: TRBV5-6
CDR3aa: CSVPSTGGLGSGYTF; j_gene: TRBJ1-2; len: 15; v_gene: TRBV29-1
CDR3aa: CSVESGGLYGYTF; j_gene: TRBJ1-2; len: 13; v_gene: TRBV29-1
CDR3aa: CASSFHTGELFF; j_gene: TRBJ2-2; len: 12; v_gene: TRBV28
CDR3aa: CASRGPTNTEAFF; j_gene: TRBJ1-1; len: 13; v_gene: TRBV19
CDR3aa: CASSQAGPNTEAFF; j_gene: TRBJ1-1; len: 14; v_gene: TRBV4-2
CDR3aa: CATSDRGGASYNEQFF; j_gene: TRBJ2-1; len: 16; v_gene: TRBV24-1
CDR3aa: CSARPQGKSYNSPLHF; j_gene: TRBJ1-6; len: 16; v_gene: TRBV20-1
CDR3aa: CASSLSPGDGLGYTF; j_gene: TRBJ1-2; len: 15; v_gene: TRBV4-1
CDR3aa: CASSFLEWDSYNEQFF; j_gene: TRBJ2-1; len: 16; v_gene: TRBV5-6
CDR3aa: CSVAVAGGYTF; j_gene: TRBJ1-2; len: 11; v_gene: TRBV29-1
CDR3aa: CASSQETSGDSSYNEQFF; j_gene: TRBJ2-1; len: 18; v_gene: TRBV3-1
CDR3aa: CASSQDPGNFYGYTF; j_gene: TRBJ1-2; len: 15; v_gene: TRBV3-1
CDR3aa: CASSPRTGVRTYEQYF; j_gene: TRBJ2-7; len: 16; v_gene: TRBV3-1
CDR3aa: CSAGEGFGGTDTQYF; j_gene: TRBJ2-3; len: 15; v_gene: TRBV20-1
CDR3aa: CASSQPSGGEIETQYF; j_gene: TRBJ2-5; len: 16; v_gene: TRBV4-2
CDR3aa: CSARTRRLGGGPSTDTQYF; j_gene: TRBJ2-3; len: 19; v_gene: TRBV20-1
CDR3aa: CASSPRQGPSYTEAFF; j_gene: TRBJ1-1; len: 16; v_gene: TRBV28
CDR3aa: CAWRGLAPGQGAAYEQYF; j_gene: TRBJ2-7; len: 18; v_gene: TRBV30
CDR3aa: CSAGTGDTYNEQFF; j_gene: TRBJ2-1; len: 14; v_gene: TRBV29-1
CDR3aa: CAISRGGYEQYF; j_gene: TRBJ2-7; len: 12; v_gene: TRBV2
CDR3aa: CASSPKDRASSGANVLTF; j_gene: TRBJ2-6; len: 18; v_gene: TRBV18